These 26 T cell receptor beta chains were sequenced from one sample in a study of blood T cell repertoires in COVID-19. Generated by immunoSEQ multiplex PCR, the TCRdb table keeps only in-frame clones and is missing some. The sample holds fewer than 200,000 clones, less than 85% seen once. Sequencing was performed on peripheral blood. The source is an elderly woman with acute or convalescent COVID-19.

In this sample, this clone turned up a few times. This sequence joins TRBV27 and TRBJ2-7; tentative D call: TRBD2 (8 bases). Germline CDR1 and CDR2: MNHEY and SMNVEV (reference sequence). Trimming removed 6 bases from V and 1 base from J, with 16 bases in between. The CDR3 contains 15 residues. The CDR3 here is CASRQGTSFSYEQYF. The DNA for the CDR3 is TGTGCCAGCAGACAGGGGACTAGTTTTTCCTACGAGCAGTACTTC.

This clone was observed once. The CDR3 is CASSLESSGTANWSPLHF. In nucleotides, the CDR3 is TGCGCCAGCAGCTTGGAATCCTCCGGGACAGCAAATTGGTCACCCCTCCACTTT. This chain connects TRBV5-1 to TRBJ1-6; TRBD1 matches at 7 bases. This CDR3 is built from 18 residues. V was pared by 0 bases and J by 10 bases, with 16 bases of the junction left unmatched. The germline V gene encodes CDR1 SGHRS and CDR2 YFSETQ.

Written as DNA, the CDR3 is TGTGCCAGCAGCTTACCCCCAATCTACGAGCAGTACTTC. Its translation is CASSLPPIYEQYF. The gene calls are TRBV7-2 and TRBJ2-7; the D is unclear. CDR1 and CDR2 (germline): SGHTA, FQGNSA. V shed 2 bases and J shed 3 bases, with 8 bases lying between them. The CDR3 spans 13 residues. Based on the CDR3 plus reference TRBV7-2 and TRBJ2-7, the full variable domain is GAGVSQSPSNKVTEKGKDVELRCDPISGHTALYWYRQSLGQGLEFLIYFQGNSAPDKSGLPSDRFSAERTGGSVSTLTIQRTQQEDSAVYLCASSLPPIYEQYFGPGTRLTVT.

The chain employs TRBV3-1 (or the pseudogene TRBV3-2) and TRBJ2-5; D uncertain. V lost 0 bases and J 4 bases, leaving 6 bases between the germline ends. Germline CDR1 LGHDT, CDR2 YNNKEL (reference sequence). This CDR3 region has 13 residues. The CDR3 reads CASSQEAGETQYF. The CDR3 bases are TGTGCCAGCAGCCAAGAAGCAGGAGAGACCCAGTACTTC.

This rearrangement joins TRBV10-2 to TRBJ1-6; 7 nucleotides line up with TRBD1. CDR1 WSHSY and CDR2 SAAADI come from the germline V gene. Losses at the gene ends were 3 bases for V and 10 bases for J; bases not matched to a gene: 9. The CDR3 covers 15 residues. This CDR3 is CASSDQPGQSSPLHF. For the CDR3, the DNA is TGCGCCAGCAGTGACCAACCGGGACAGAGCTCACCCCTCCACTTT.

This clone was recorded at least ten times. The chain uses TRBV5-4 and TRBJ2-1; 9 bases agree with TRBD2. With V trimmed by 3 bases and J by 5 bases, 6 bases remained unmatched. Germline-derived CDR1 and CDR2 are SGHNT and YYREEE (reference sequence). The CDR3 is 15 amino acids. As DNA, the CDR3 is TGTGCCAGCAGCTACATAGCGGGAGCCCACAATGAGCAGTTCTTC. It yields the protein CASSYIAGAHNEQFF. The complete variable domain, with remaining parts taken from reference TRBV5-4 and TRBJ2-1, reads ETGVTQSPTHLIKTRGQQVTLRCSSQSGHNTVSWYQQALGQGPQFIFQYYREEENGRGNFPPRFSGLQFPNYSSELNVNALELDDSALYLCASSYIAGAHNEQFFGPGTRLTVL.

With respect to this clone: Possible read error: a much larger clone is one base away. The rearrangement joins TRBV3-1 (or the pseudogene TRBV3-2) to TRBJ2-7; D perhaps matches TRBD1 (6 bases). The CDR3 covers 14 residues. The germline V gene encodes CDR1 LGHDT and CDR2 YNNKEL (reference sequence). The CDR3 nucleotides read TGTACCAGCAGCCAAGATGGAAGGGGGTACGAGCAGTACTTC. It translates to CTSSQDGRGYEQYF.

The V gene is TRBV9, the J gene TRBJ1-4; 9 bases align to TRBD1. The CDR3 is 15 residues long. Germline assignment: CDR1 SGDLS and CDR2 YYNGEE. Germline trimming cut 0 bases from V and 5 bases from J; bases unmatched to any gene: 2. The CDR3 sequence: CASSVGGTGNEKLFF. The CDR3 bases are TGTGCCAGCAGCGTAGGTGGGACAGGGAATGAAAAACTGTTTTTT.

The V and J genes are TRBV10-3 and TRBJ1-2, with 8 bases that match TRBD1. This CDR3 contains 13 residues. V trimming: 10 bases; J trimming: 9 bases; junction bases outside the gene matches: 13. From germline, CDR1 is ENHRY and CDR2 SYGVKD. The CDR3 DNA follows: TGTGCCAACATACCACCGGACAGGGCTTGCTACACCTTC. Translation gives CANIPPDRACYTF.

In regard to this clone: The same CDR3 can be traced to other DNA sequences in this sample. Here the CDR3 reads CATSRDLTSGSVADTQYF. The CDR3, as DNA: TGTGCCACCAGCAGAGATTTGACTAGCGGGAGTGTGGCAGATACGCAGTATTTT. The V and J genes are TRBV15 and TRBJ2-3, with 12 bases matching TRBD2. CDR3 size: 18 residues. V shed 0 bases, J shed 4 bases, and the junction held 8 bases outside the gene matches. CDR1 LNHNV and CDR2 YYDKDF come from the germline V gene (reference sequence).

This rearrangement joins TRBV7-8 to TRBJ2-7; D is ambiguous. Germline CDR1 is SGHVS and CDR2 is FQNEAQ. Trimming removed 1 base at V and 3 bases at J, with 7 bases between. The CDR3 totals 13 residues. CDR3 loop: CASSLGQVYEQYF. Written as DNA, the CDR3 is TGTGCCAGCAGCTTAGGGCAGGTCTACGAGCAGTACTTC.

This rearrangement joins TRBV19 to TRBJ2-1; D is ambiguous. This CDR3 comprises 13 residues. V was trimmed by 11 bases and J by 2 bases, leaving 13 bases between them. Germline loops: CDR1 LNHDA, CDR2 SQIVND (reference sequence). The CDR3, as DNA: TGTGCCTCCTCCCTTGGGCCCTACAATGAGCAGTTCTTC. Protein sequence: CASSLGPYNEQFF.

The chain links TRBV7-9 to TRBJ2-1, with D possibly being TRBD2 (6 bases). This CDR3 region has 15 residues. Germline-derived CDR1 and CDR2 are SEHNR and FQNEAQ (reference sequence). V lost 2 bases, J lost 6 bases, and 14 bases lay in between. The CDR3 DNA reads TGTGCCAGCAGCTTATATTCCGGGACTGGCAATGAGCAGTTCTTC. Its translation: CASSLYSGTGNEQFF.

The CDR3 protein is CASSYGTTGANVLTF. For the CDR3, the DNA is TGTGCCAGCAGTTATGGGACAACTGGGGCCAACGTCCTGACTTTC. V and J are TRBV6-5 and TRBJ2-6; perhaps TRBD1 as D (6 bases). V was shortened by 3 bases and J by 2 bases, with 8 bases between the two germline ends. The CDR3 runs to 15 residues. Germline V lookup: CDR1 MNHEY, CDR2 SVGAGI.

V is TRBV4-3 and J is TRBJ1-4; D unclear. CDR3 length: 15 amino acids. V was trimmed by 6 bases and J by 3 bases, leaving 14 bases between them. Germline V gene data show CDR1 as LGHNA and CDR2 as YSLEER. The CDR3: CASSREDVANEKLFF. CDR3 DNA sequence: TGCGCCAGCAGTCGGGAGGACGTAGCTAATGAAAAACTGTTTTTT.

The rearrangement uses TRBV29-1 and TRBJ2-4; unclear D gene. The V end lost 4 bases, the J end lost 9 bases, and 16 bases lay between the germline ends. Germline-derived CDR1 and CDR2 are SQVTM and ANQGSEA. The CDR3 is made up of 13 amino acids. CDR3 DNA sequence: TGCAGCGTTGGGGCGACCGTGATGGGCATTCAGTACTTC. Protein product: CSVGATVMGIQYF.

This clone has a handful of counts. The V gene is TRBV30, the J gene TRBJ1-1; 9 positions match TRBD1. The trim removed 2 bases at V and 5 bases at J, leaving 9 bases unmatched. The CDR3 sequence is 15 residues long. Germline loops: CDR1 GTSNPN, CDR2 SVGIG (reference sequence). CDR3 region: CAWSKLQGAGTEAFF. CDR3 coding DNA: TGTGCCTGGAGTAAACTACAGGGGGCAGGGACTGAAGCTTTCTTT.

This chain connects TRBV11-2 to TRBJ1-1, with a tentative D call TRBD1 (5 bases). Trimming left V 4 bases short and J 4 bases short, with 13 bases between. CDR1 and CDR2 (germline): SGHAT, FQNNGV. The length of the CDR3 is 14 residues. The CDR3, as DNA: TGTGCCAGCAGCTCTCCAGGGCTCCCCACTGAAGCTTTCTTT. Translation gives CASSSPGLPTEAFF.

The chain has TRBV20-1 and TRBJ2-7, with D uncertain. This CDR3 region has 11 residues. V was trimmed by 0 bases and J by 3 bases, leaving 3 bases between them. CDR1 and CDR2 (germline): DFQATT, SNEGSKA (reference sequence). The CDR3 DNA sequence: TGCAGTGCTAGAGACCACTACGAGCAGTACTTC. Protein product: CSARDHYEQYF.

By frequency in the sample, this clone is medium-sized. The chain carries TRBV6-5 and TRBJ2-1; 8 bases line up with TRBD2. V was pared by 7 bases and J by 8 bases, with 13 bases of the junction left unmatched. In germline, CDR1 is MNHEY, CDR2 SVGAGI. This CDR3 is 15 amino acids long. This CDR3 reads CASNVLAGSGDEQFF. The CDR3 DNA reads TGTGCCAGCAACGTTTTAGCGGGATCGGGGGATGAGCAGTTCTTC.

The V call is TRBV10-1, the J call TRBJ2-3, with 8 nucleotides matching TRBD2. The J segment lost 4 bases and the V segment lost 2 bases, leaving 5 bases of the junction unmatched. Germline V CDR1 and CDR2: WNHNN, SYGVQD (reference sequence). The CDR3 contains 15 residues. The CDR3 DNA is TGCGCCAGCAGTGAGCAGACTAGCGTGGCAGATACGCAGTATTTT. Encoded protein: CASSEQTSVADTQYF.

This chain connects TRBV5-1 to TRBJ2-1; possible D gene TRBD2, 5 bases. The V and J ends lost 0 bases and 10 bases respectively, with 8 bases between them. Germline values: CDR1 SGHRS, CDR2 YFSETQ. There are 12 residues in the CDR3. The DNA for the CDR3 is TGCGCCAGCAGCTTGGACAGCGGAGAGCAGTTCTTC. As protein: CASSLDSGEQFF.

V gene TRBV7-9 combines with J gene TRBJ2-1, with D possibly matching TRBD1 (5 bases). V gave up 1 base and J gave up 10 bases, with 14 bases separating them. The CDR3 sequence is 14 residues long. The germline V gene has CDR1 SEHNR and CDR2 FQNEAQ (reference sequence). This CDR3 is CASSLVGAVSEQFF. The CDR3 DNA is TGTGCCAGCAGCTTAGTTGGGGCGGTGAGCGAGCAGTTCTTC.

CDR3 bases: TGTGCCAGCAGTTTATTCGGGGAGGCTGCGTTCTTC. Amino acids: CASSLFGEAAFF. The chain is built from TRBV12-3 or TRBV12-4 and TRBJ2-1, with a possible D match to TRBD2 (6 bases). Trimming took 2 bases from V and 15 from J, leaving 14 bases between them. The CDR3 is made up of 12 amino acids.

The chain links TRBV7-9 to TRBJ2-2; 7 bases are a match to TRBD2. V lost 1 base and J lost 3; bases outside the gene matches: 2. This CDR3 comprises 15 residues. From germline, CDR1 is SEHNR and CDR2 FQNEAQ (reference sequence). CDR3 loop: CASSLDSGYTGELFF. The DNA for the CDR3 is TGTGCCAGCAGCTTAGATAGCGGGTACACCGGGGAGCTGTTTTTT. The variable domain in full, completed from reference TRBV7-9 and TRBJ2-2, reads DTGVSQNPRHKITKRGQNVTFRCDPISEHNRLYWYRQTLGQGPEFLTYFQNEAQLEKSRLLSDRFSAERPKGSFSTLEIQRTEQGDSAMYLCASSLDSGYTGELFFGEGSRLTVL.

V usage is TRBV5-6 and J usage is TRBJ2-5, with D maybe TRBD2 (6 bases). This CDR3 spans 11 amino acids. V lost 4 bases and J lost 5, with 6 bases in between. Germline V CDR1 and CDR2: SGHDT, YYEEEE. In DNA form, the CDR3 reads TGTGCCAGCAGCGCGGGGGAGACCCAGTACTTC. Translation: CASSAGETQYF.